The entry that follows covers one TCR beta chain sequence. Antigen specificity is unknown. The study ran its PCR with 60 Vbeta and 13 Jbeta primers. Sequenced by immunoSEQ multiplex PCR; TCRdb stores in-frame clones only, minus some. The sample spans approximately 110,000 clones; the ten largest clones claim roughly 1%. These data come from a study of cytomegalovirus exposure and HLA in healthy donors. Overall study findings and caveats: Follow-up analysis later connected one missense variant in DCLRE1C with trimming of TCR beta V- and J-genes. High specificity and sensitivity for cytomegalovirus status were reported for the classifier. Among TCR beta chains of equal frequency, HLA-associated ones were more clonally expanded in a later analysis. Cytomegalovirus-associated TCR beta chains were listed, numbering approximately 150.

This TCR came from a man between 18 and 29 years old in good health and CMV-seronegative. The sample was PBMCs.

The CDR3 here is CAWSKMGSIYGYTF. CDR3 nucleotides: TGTGCCTGGAGTAAAATGGGCAGTATCTATGGCTACACCTTC. The chain is built from TRBV30 and TRBJ1-2; no clear D gene. The V and J ends lost 2 bases and 4 bases respectively, with 14 bases between them. Per the germline V gene, CDR1 is GTSNPN and CDR2 is SVGIG (reference sequence). The CDR3 is made up of 14 amino acids.